Listed below are T cell receptor beta chains from one sample, sequenced in a study of blood T cell repertoires in COVID-19. TCRdb's table, derived via immunoSEQ multiplex PCR, lists solely in-frame clones and lacks some. The sample contains some 270,000 clones, roughly 89% of which appear only once. Sequenced sample: PBMCs or T cells enriched from blood (not recorded which). The receptors derive from a woman in her sixties or seventies who had recovered from COVID-19. Both conserved end residues are part of each CDR3. Fields, in order: V gene, D gene, clone size, J gene, CDR3 protein, CDR3 DNA. A D gene is named only where the DNA matches it firmly. The listing skips clone size in some rows; elsewhere it reads once, few, many or a size class.

v_gene: TRBV2
d_gene: .
abundance: .
j_gene: TRBJ2-6
CDR3aa: CATGEAGANVLTF
CDR3nt: TGTGCCACGGGGGAGGCCGGGGCCAACGTCCTGACTTTC

v_gene: TRBV5-1
d_gene: TRBD1
abundance: few
j_gene: TRBJ1-4
CDR3aa: CASSFGWGQGPEKLFF
CDR3nt: TGCGCCAGCAGCTTTGGATGGGGACAGGGTCCCGAAAAACTGTTTTTT

v_gene: TRBV5-8
d_gene: TRBD2
abundance: .
j_gene: TRBJ2-7
CDR3aa: CASSFWVAGGHEQYF
CDR3nt: TGTGCCAGCAGCTTCTGGGTAGCGGGAGGACACGAGCAGTACTTC

v_gene: TRBV6-4
d_gene: TRBD1
abundance: .
j_gene: TRBJ1-1
CDR3aa: CASRLEAGGTEAFF
CDR3nt: TGTGCCAGCAGGTTAGAGGCAGGGGGCACTGAAGCTTTCTTT

v_gene: TRBV28
d_gene: .
abundance: .
j_gene: TRBJ2-1
CDR3aa: CASSLGGEQFF
CDR3nt: TGTGCCAGCAGTTTAGGCGGTGAGCAGTTCTTC

v_gene: TRBV5-1
d_gene: TRBD2
abundance: .
j_gene: TRBJ2-2
CDR3aa: CASSLRGGSITGELFF
CDR3nt: TGCGCCAGCAGCCTCCGGGGAGGGTCTATAACCGGGGAGCTGTTTTTT

v_gene: TRBV4-1
d_gene: TRBD1
abundance: .
j_gene: TRBJ2-5
CDR3aa: CASSRDSLGETQYF
CDR3nt: TGCGCCAGCAGCCGGGACAGCCTTGGGGAGACCCAGTACTTC

v_gene: TRBV7-9
d_gene: TRBD1
abundance: few
j_gene: TRBJ2-5
CDR3aa: CASGPLRGRKQETQYF
CDR3nt: TGTGCCAGCGGCCCCCTGAGGGGGCGTAAGCAAGAGACCCAGTACTTC

v_gene: TRBV11-3
d_gene: .
abundance: .
j_gene: TRBJ1-2
CDR3aa: CASSHQTGGYTF
CDR3nt: TGTGCCAGCAGCCACCAAACGGGTGGCTACACCTTC

v_gene: TRBV6-6
d_gene: .
abundance: .
j_gene: TRBJ2-1
CDR3aa: CASSYGPGTGGEQFF
CDR3nt: TGTGCCAGCAGTTACGGGCCAGGCACCGGGGGTGAGCAGTTCTTC

v_gene: TRBV9
d_gene: .
abundance: .
j_gene: TRBJ2-3
CDR3aa: CASSNGQSTDTQYF
CDR3nt: TGTGCCAGCAGCAATGGACAGAGCACAGATACGCAGTATTTT

v_gene: TRBV6-5
d_gene: TRBD1
abundance: few
j_gene: TRBJ1-2
CDR3aa: CASSEGTGVPYGYTF
CDR3nt: TGTGCCAGCAGCGAGGGGACAGGGGTGCCCTATGGCTACACCTTC

v_gene: TRBV12-3/TRBV12-4
d_gene: .
abundance: .
j_gene: TRBJ1-6
CDR3aa: CASRQGNSPLHF
CDR3nt: TGTGCCAGCAGGCAGGGTAATTCACCCCTCCACTTT

v_gene: TRBV28
d_gene: TRBD1
abundance: .
j_gene: TRBJ1-5
CDR3aa: CASRQGDQPQHF
CDR3nt: TGTGCCAGTCGACAGGGGGATCAGCCCCAGCATTTT

v_gene: TRBV6-5
d_gene: .
abundance: .
j_gene: TRBJ1-5
CDR3aa: CASSYSGQNQPQHF
CDR3nt: TGTGCCAGCAGTTACTCTGGACAGAATCAGCCCCAGCATTTT

v_gene: TRBV5-4
d_gene: TRBD2
abundance: .
j_gene: TRBJ2-1
CDR3aa: CASSTTSGGYGHEQFF
CDR3nt: TGTGCCAGCAGCACGACTAGCGGGGGATACGGACACGAGCAGTTCTTC